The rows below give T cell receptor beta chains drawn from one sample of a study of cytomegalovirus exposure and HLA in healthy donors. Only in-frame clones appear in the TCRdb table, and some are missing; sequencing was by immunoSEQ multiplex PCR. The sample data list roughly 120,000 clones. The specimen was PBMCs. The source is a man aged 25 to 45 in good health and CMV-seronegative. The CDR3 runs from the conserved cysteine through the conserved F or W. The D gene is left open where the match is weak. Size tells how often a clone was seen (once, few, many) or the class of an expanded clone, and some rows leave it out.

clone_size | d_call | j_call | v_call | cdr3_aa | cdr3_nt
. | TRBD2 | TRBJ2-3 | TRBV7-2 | CASSPSVERGKHTQYF | TGTGCCAGCAGCCCCTCAGTTGAGCGGGGTAAACATACGCAGTATTTT
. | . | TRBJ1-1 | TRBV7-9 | CASSLVGAGPNTEAFF | TGTGCCAGCAGCTTAGTTGGAGCGGGGCCAAACACTGAAGCTTTCTTT
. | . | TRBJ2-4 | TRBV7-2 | CASSLMAGLGNIQYF | TGTGCCAGCAGCTTAATGGCGGGTCTCGGGAACATTCAGTACTTC
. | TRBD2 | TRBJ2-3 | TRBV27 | CASSSRLAGGTDTQYF | TGTGCCAGCAGTTCTCGACTAGCGGGGGGGACAGATACGCAGTATTTT
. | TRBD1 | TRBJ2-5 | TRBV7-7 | CASSPGQGGQYF | TGTGCCAGCAGCCCCGGACAGGGCGGCCAGTACTTC
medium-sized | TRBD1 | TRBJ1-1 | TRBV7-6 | CASSPGQGVGTEAFF | TGTGCCAGCAGCCCCGGACAGGGGGTTGGCACTGAAGCTTTCTTT
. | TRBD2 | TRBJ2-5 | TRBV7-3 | CARGEGTSGGRNEETQYF | TGTGCCAGGGGGGAAGGGACTAGCGGGGGACGTAATGAAGAGACCCAGTACTTC
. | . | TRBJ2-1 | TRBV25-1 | CASSEYARNEQFF | TGTGCCAGCAGTGAATATGCGAGGAATGAGCAGTTCTTC
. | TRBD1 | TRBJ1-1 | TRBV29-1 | CSVDRGQGTEAFF | TGCAGCGTTGATAGGGGACAGGGGACTGAAGCTTTCTTT
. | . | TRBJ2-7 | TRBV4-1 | CASSSHGHEQYF | TGCGCCAGCAGCTCCCATGGGCACGAGCAGTACTTC
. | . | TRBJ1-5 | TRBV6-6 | CASRRGFDQPQHF | TGTGCCAGCAGACGGGGTTTCGATCAGCCCCAGCATTTT
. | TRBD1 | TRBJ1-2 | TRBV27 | CASSSGTGGPYGYTF | TGTGCCAGCAGCTCGGGGACAGGGGGCCCCTATGGCTACACCTTC
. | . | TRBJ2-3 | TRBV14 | CASSHVGGGTDTQYF | TGTGCCAGCAGCCACGTTGGCGGGGGCACAGATACGCAGTATTTT
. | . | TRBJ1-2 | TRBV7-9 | CASRSRDRGKSGYTF | TGTGCCAGCAGGTCCCGGGATCGGGGGAAGAGTGGCTACACCTTC
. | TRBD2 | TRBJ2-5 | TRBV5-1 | CASSLPESGAQYF | TGCGCCAGCAGCTTGCCCGAAAGCGGGGCCCAGTACTTC
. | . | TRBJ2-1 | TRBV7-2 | CASSPQGPVGEQFF | TGTGCCAGCAGCCCGCAGGGGCCGGTTGGGGAGCAGTTCTTC
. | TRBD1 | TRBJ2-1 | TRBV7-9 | CASSPGQGYNEQFF | TGTGCCAGCAGCCCGGGACAGGGATACAATGAGCAGTTCTTC
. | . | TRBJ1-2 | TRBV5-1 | CASSLKLNYGYTF | TGCGCCAGCAGCTTGAAACTTAACTATGGCTACACCTTC
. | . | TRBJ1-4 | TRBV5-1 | CASSLGQSNEKLFF | TGCGCCAGCAGCTTGGGACAGAGTAATGAAAAACTGTTTTTT
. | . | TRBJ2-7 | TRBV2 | CASSDAVVVSSYEQYF | TGTGCCAGCAGTGACGCCGTGGTGGTCAGCTCCTACGAGCAGTACTTC
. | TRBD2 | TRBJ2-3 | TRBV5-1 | CASLPGGFPADTQYF | TGCGCCAGCCTACCGGGGGGGTTTCCGGCAGATACGCAGTATTTT
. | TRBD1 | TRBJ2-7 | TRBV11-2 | CASSLVGRDRGAEQYF | TGTGCCAGCAGCTTAGTCGGCCGGGACAGGGGTGCCGAGCAGTACTTC
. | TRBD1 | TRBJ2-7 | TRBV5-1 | CASSLGQGFYEQYF | TGCGCCAGCAGCTTGGGACAGGGGTTCTACGAGCAGTACTTC
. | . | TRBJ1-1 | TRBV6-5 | CASTQGGYTEAFF | TGTGCCAGCACCCAGGGAGGGTACACTGAAGCTTTCTTT
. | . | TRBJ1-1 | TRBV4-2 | CASSSRGGGMNTEAFF | TGTGCCAGCAGCTCACGTGGTGGCGGAATGAACACTGAAGCTTTCTTT
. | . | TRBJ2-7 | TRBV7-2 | CASSLVGGAYEQYF | TGTGCCAGCAGCTTAGTGGGAGGAGCCTACGAGCAGTACTTC
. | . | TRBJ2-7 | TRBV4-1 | CASSQVPPGRYEQYF | TGCGCCAGCAGCCAAGTCCCACCAGGGCGCTACGAGCAGTACTTC
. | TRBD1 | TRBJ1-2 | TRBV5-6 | CASSSGQRNYGYTF | TGTGCCAGCAGCTCGGGACAGCGGAACTATGGCTACACCTTC
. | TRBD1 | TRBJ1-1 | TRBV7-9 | CASSRGQDSTEAFF | TGTGCCAGCAGCCGAGGACAGGACAGCACTGAAGCTTTCTTT
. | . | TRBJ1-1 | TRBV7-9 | CASSLEGGNTEAFF | TGTGCCAGCAGCTTAGAAGGGGGTAACACTGAAGCTTTCTTT
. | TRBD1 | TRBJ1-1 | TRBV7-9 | CATQGQVNTEAFF | TGTGCCACCCAGGGACAGGTGAACACTGAAGCTTTCTTT
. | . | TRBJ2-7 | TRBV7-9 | CASSLAGTTYEQYF | TGTGCCAGCAGCTTAGCTGGTACAACCTACGAGCAGTACTTC
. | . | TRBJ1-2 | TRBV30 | CAFRGGYGYTF | TGTGCCTTCAGGGGTGGCTATGGCTACACCTTC
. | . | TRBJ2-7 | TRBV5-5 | CASSLARTEVPHEQYF | TGTGCCAGCAGCTTGGCCCGGACAGAGGTCCCCCACGAGCAGTACTTC
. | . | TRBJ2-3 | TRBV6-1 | CASSHHTSPDTQYF | TGTGCCAGCAGTCACCACACATCTCCAGATACGCAGTATTTT
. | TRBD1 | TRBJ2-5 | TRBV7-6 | CASSPGTGEVTQYF | TGTGCCAGCAGCCCGGGGACAGGGGAGGTGACCCAGTACTTC
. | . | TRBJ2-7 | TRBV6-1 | CASSYPGSYEQYF | TGTGCCAGCAGTTATCCCGGGTCATACGAGCAGTACTTC
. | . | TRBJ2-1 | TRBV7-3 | CASSLGQGWDEQFF | TGTGCCAGCAGCTTAGGCCAGGGATGGGATGAGCAGTTCTTC
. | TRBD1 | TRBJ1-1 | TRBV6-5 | CASTSRGPNTEAFF | TGTGCCAGCACTTCCAGGGGGCCGAACACTGAAGCTTTCTTT
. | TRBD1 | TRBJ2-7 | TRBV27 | CASSAPGQGSEQYF | TGTGCCAGCAGTGCCCCGGGACAGGGGTCGGAGCAGTACTTC
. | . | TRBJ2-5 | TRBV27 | CASSLSRVETQYF | TGTGCCAGCAGTTTATCACGGGTTGAGACCCAGTACTTC
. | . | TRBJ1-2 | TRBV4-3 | CASSQDVGEGYGYTF | TGCGCCAGCAGCCAAGATGTAGGCGAGGGCTATGGCTACACCTTC
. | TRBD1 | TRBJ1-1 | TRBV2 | CASRRDRGLTEAFF | TGTGCCAGCAGGAGGGACAGGGGGCTCACTGAAGCTTTCTTT
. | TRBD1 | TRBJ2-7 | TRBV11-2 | CASSYTRWTGATF | TGTGCCAGCAGCTACACCCGTTGGACAGGGGCCACCTTC
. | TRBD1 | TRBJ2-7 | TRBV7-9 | CASSPGGTGGSYEQYF | TGTGCCAGCAGCCCCGGGGGGACAGGGGGCTCCTACGAGCAGTACTTC